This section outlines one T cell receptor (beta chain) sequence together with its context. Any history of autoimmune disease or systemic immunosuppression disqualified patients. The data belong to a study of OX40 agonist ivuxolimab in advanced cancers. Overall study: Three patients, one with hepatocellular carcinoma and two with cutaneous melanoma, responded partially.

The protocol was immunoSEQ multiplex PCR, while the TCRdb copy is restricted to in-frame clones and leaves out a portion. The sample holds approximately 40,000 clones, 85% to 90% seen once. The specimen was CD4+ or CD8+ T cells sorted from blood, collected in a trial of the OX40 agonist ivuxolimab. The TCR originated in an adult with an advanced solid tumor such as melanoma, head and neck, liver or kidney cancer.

The CDR3 loop is CASYQGMNNEQFF. DNA for the CDR3: TGTGCCAGCTACCAGGGTATGAACAATGAGCAGTTCTTC. The chain uses TRBV6-1 and TRBJ2-1, with D possibly matching TRBD1 (5 bases). Trimming left V 8 bases short and J 5 bases short, with 13 bases between. The V gene's germline CDR1 is MNHNS and CDR2 SASEGT. CDR3 length: 13 residues.